The 22 T cell receptor beta chains reported below all come from one sample, sequenced in a study of T-cell reconstitution after alpha-beta-depleted transplantation in children. Unique molecular identifiers were incorporated when the TCRbeta library was constructed. TCRdb re-called the PCR reads with MiXCR, one entry per CDR3 protein. This sample has tens of thousands of distinct CDR3 sequences, with roughly 6.3% found just once. The sample was PBMCs, mostly from graft donor cells, taken 180 days after TCRalphabeta/CD19-depleted stem cell transplant. The source is a male patient between 5 and 17 years old who had a stem cell transplant for acute myeloid leukemia, so the T cells may come from the graft donor.

This clonotype was observed many times. The chain recombines TRBV28 with TRBJ2-7, with TRBD2 matching 8 bases. This CDR3 spans 15 amino acids. The V segment lost 6 bases and the J segment 4 bases; nucleotides outside the gene matches: 11. CDR1 MDHEN and CDR2 SYDVKM come from the germline V gene. The CDR3 DNA sequence: TGTGCCAGCAGCCGAACCGGGGGGGGAGGTTACGAGCAGTACTTC. The encoded protein is CASSRTGGGGYEQYF. The variable domain in full, completed from reference TRBV28 and TRBJ2-7, reads DVKVTQSSRYLVKRTGEKVFLECVQDMDHENMFWYRQDPGLGLRLIYFSYDVKMKEKGDIPEGYSVSREKKERFSLILESASTNQTSMYLCASSRTGGGGYEQYFGPGTRLTVT.

This clonotype was seen repeatedly, ten times or more. V is TRBV7-9 and J is TRBJ2-1; 11 bases align to TRBD2. The CDR3 has 15 residues. Per the germline V gene, CDR1 is SEHNR and CDR2 is FQNEAQ (reference sequence). V lost 5 bases, J lost 2 bases, and 2 bases stayed unmatched. The CDR3 bases are TGTGCCAGCAGCGGTAGCGGGAGGGCCTACAATGAGCAGTTCTTC. This gives the protein CASSGSGRAYNEQFF.

There are many counts of this clonotype. V usage is TRBV20-1 and J usage is TRBJ2-1; 10 bases are shared with TRBD2. Germline V CDR1 and CDR2: DFQATT, SNEGSKA (reference sequence). This CDR3 has 16 residues. J was trimmed by 7 bases and V by 2 bases; bases with no gene match: 11. CDR3 sequence: CSARPPTSGIRNEQFF. CDR3 DNA sequence: TGCAGTGCTAGACCACCTACTAGCGGGATACGGAATGAGCAGTTCTTC.

This clonotype was seen ten or more times. This chain uses TRBV20-1 with TRBJ2-7, with D possibly TRBD2 on 5 matching bases. The V end was cut by 3 bases, the J end by 4 bases, with 10 bases between. CDR3 length: 12 amino acids. Germline-derived CDR1 and CDR2 are DFQATT and SNEGSKA (reference sequence). The CDR3 DNA reads as TGCAGTGCTAGCGGGATTTTTTACGAGCAGTACTTC. This codes for CSASGIFYEQYF.

This sequence joins TRBV10-3 and TRBJ2-2, with a weak D call TRBD1 (5 bases). The V and J ends lost 2 bases and 1 base respectively, with 11 bases between them. This CDR3 comprises 16 residues. Germline values: CDR1 ENHRY, CDR2 SYGVKD. CDR3 residues: CAISEGWQGNTGELFF. The CDR3 DNA is TGTGCCATCAGTGAGGGTTGGCAGGGGAACACCGGGGAGCTGTTTTTT.

This clonotype appeared many times. The chain couples TRBV20-1 to TRBJ2-1, with 8 bases lining up with TRBD2. V lost 3 bases and J lost 5; bases outside the gene matches: 9. This CDR3 is built from 15 residues. Per germline, CDR1 DFQATT and CDR2 SNEGSKA (reference sequence). CDR3 DNA sequence: TGCAGTGCTAGGGAAAATCCGGGGGGGGACAATGAGCAGTTCTTC. This gives the protein CSARENPGGDNEQFF.

This clonotype has at least ten counts. CDR3 coding DNA: TGTGCCAGCAGCGCCGGGACTAGCGGGAGGGCCTACACCGGGGAGCTGTTTTTT. As protein: CASSAGTSGRAYTGELFF. V is TRBV5-6 and J is TRBJ2-2; 16 positions match TRBD2. The CDR3 is 18 amino acids. Trimming cost V 4 bases and J 3 bases; bases outside gene matches: 6. CDR1 is SGHDT and CDR2 is YYEEEE in the germline V gene.

Ten or more counts support this clonotype. This chain uses TRBV12-3 or TRBV12-4 with TRBJ2-7; TRBD2 is a possible D gene (6 bases). Between the trimmed V and J ends, which lost 3 bases and 3 bases, there was a span of 9 bases. This CDR3 region has 13 residues. The chain's CDR3 is CASSFGEVYEQYV. The CDR3 DNA follows: TGTGCCAGCAGTTTCGGGGAGGTCTACGAGCAGTACGTC.

This clonotype showed up many times. This rearrangement joins TRBV7-8 to TRBJ2-3, with 8 bases aligning to TRBD2. V lost 2 bases, J lost 5 bases, and 3 bases stayed unmatched. This CDR3 is 14 amino acids long. Germline CDR1 and CDR2: SGHVS and FQNEAQ. CDR3 protein: CASSLQRGRDTQYF. CDR3 nucleotides: TGTGCCAGCAGCTTACAGCGGGGGAGAGATACGCAGTATTTT.

This clonotype is medium-sized in the sample. The chain couples TRBV5-6 to TRBJ2-5; possibly TRBD1 or TRBD2 for D (5 bases each). The CDR3 covers 14 residues. V was pared by 2 bases and J by 5 bases, with 13 bases between. Germline V lookup: CDR1 SGHDT, CDR2 YYEEEE. The CDR3 reads CASSFLGRGETQYF. The DNA for the CDR3 is TGTGCCAGCAGCTTTTTGGGGCGAGGGGAGACCCAGTACTTC.

The table lists this clonotype with many counts. The DNA for the CDR3 is TGTGCCTGGAATAGCGGCTCCTACAATGAGCAGTTCTTC. It encodes CAWNSGSYNEQFF. V and J are TRBV30 and TRBJ2-1, with D tentatively TRBD2 (6 bases). Germline V gene sequence: CDR1 GTSNPN, CDR2 SVGIG (reference sequence). This CDR3 has 13 amino acids. Trimming removed 4 bases at V and 0 bases at J, with 7 bases between.

This clonotype was counted many times. The chain uses TRBV28 and TRBJ1-1, with D uncertain. The germline V gene encodes CDR1 MDHEN and CDR2 SYDVKM. The CDR3 totals 11 residues. V was clipped by 7 bases and J by 1 base, with 4 bases between them. The CDR3 reads CASTRNTEAFF. Written as DNA, the CDR3 is TGTGCCAGCACGAGGAACACTGAAGCTTTCTTT.

This clonotype was observed many times. This sequence joins TRBV12-3 or TRBV12-4 and TRBJ2-7; tentative D call: TRBD1 (6 bases). CDR3 size: 14 residues. The V gene lost 2 bases and the J gene lost 5 bases, with 13 bases spanning the gap. CDR3 in amino acids: CASSLNRASNEQYF. DNA of the CDR3: TGTGCCAGCAGTTTAAACAGGGCAAGCAACGAGCAGTACTTC.

This clonotype was counted many times. The chain employs TRBV3-1 and TRBJ2-2; D possibly corresponds to TRBD1 (6 bases). Germline V lookup: CDR1 LGHDT, CDR2 YNNKEL (reference sequence). The CDR3 spans 16 residues. Trimming removed 4 bases at V and 8 bases at J, with 20 bases between. The DNA for the CDR3 is TGTGCCAGCAGCCCACCCACATCAGGGGCTGCGGGGGAGCTGTTTTTT. Translated, it gives CASSPPTSGAAGELFF. The whole variable domain, filled in from reference TRBV3-1 and TRBJ2-2, reads DTAVSQTPKYLVTQMGNDKSIKCEQNLGHDTMYWYKQDSKKFLKIMFSYNNKELIINETVPNRFSPKSPDKAHLNLHINSLELGDSAVYFCASSPPTSGAAGELFFGEGSRLTVL.

This clonotype was counted ten times or more. This chain joins TRBV29-1 and TRBJ1-2; D gene unclear. The CDR3 spans 14 residues. The V and J ends lost 4 bases and 4 bases respectively, with 16 bases between them. Germline CDR1 is SQVTM and CDR2 is ANQGSEA. The CDR3 sequence: CSVASLQFSYGYTF. The DNA for the CDR3 is TGCAGCGTTGCCTCCCTGCAATTTTCCTATGGCTACACCTTC.

This clonotype was recorded many times. The chain carries TRBV29-1 and TRBJ2-7; tentatively, D is TRBD2 (6 bases). V lost 6 bases and J 5 bases, leaving 14 bases between the germline ends. The CDR3 consists of 12 residues. Germline CDR1 is SQVTM and CDR2 is ANQGSEA. The CDR3 reads CSVPAGMNEQYF. CDR3 DNA: TGCAGCGTACCGGCGGGGATGAACGAGCAGTACTTC.

The sample holds many counts of this clonotype. V gene TRBV20-1 combines with J gene TRBJ2-3; 12 bases are shared with TRBD2. Trimming cost V 1 base and J 9 bases; bases outside gene matches: 8. CDR1 and CDR2 from the germline V gene are DFQATT and SNEGSKA (reference sequence). This CDR3 spans 15 amino acids. The CDR3: CSARGSLAGGPTQYF. The CDR3 bases are TGCAGTGCTAGAGGCAGTCTAGCGGGAGGGCCGACGCAGTATTTT.

This clonotype was seen repeatedly, ten times or more. The gene calls are TRBV5-1 and TRBJ2-2, with a weak D call TRBD2 (7 bases). With 4 bases removed from V and 3 bases from J, the gap between germline ends came to 16 bases. The CDR3 totals 16 residues. The germline CDR1 and CDR2 sequences are SGHRS and YFSETQ. The CDR3 coding sequence is TGCGCCAGCAGCCAAAAAGGCGGGGGCTACACCGGGGAGCTGTTTTTT. Residues: CASSQKGGGYTGELFF.

The rearrangement uses TRBV3-1 and TRBJ2-7, with 11 bases lining up with TRBD2. The CDR3 is 17 amino acids. The J segment lost 0 bases and the V segment lost 10 bases, leaving 14 bases of the junction unmatched. CDR1 is LGHDT and CDR2 is YNNKEL in the germline V gene (reference sequence). DNA of the CDR3: TGTGCCACCACCCTCACCACCGGGACTAGCGGCTCCTACGAGCAGTACTTC. Amino acid sequence: CATTLTTGTSGSYEQYF.

This clonotype was counted at least ten times. The gene calls are TRBV7-2 and TRBJ2-7, with D unclear. The CDR3 is 15 amino acids. Germline V lookup: CDR1 SGHTA, CDR2 FQGNSA. V gave up 0 bases and J gave up 0 bases, with 9 bases separating them. In DNA form, the CDR3 reads TGTGCCAGCAGCTTAGCGCCCAGGACCTCCTACGAGCAGTACTTC. Translated: CASSLAPRTSYEQYF.

This clonotype was recorded many times. The rearrangement links TRBV4-1 to TRBJ2-7; 15 bases are a match to TRBD2. Unmatched junction bases numbered 7, after V lost 0 bases and J lost 1 base. Germline-derived CDR1 and CDR2 are MGHRA and YSYEKL. The CDR3 contains 19 residues. The CDR3 is CASSQEGIGTSGRSYEQYF. The CDR3 bases are TGCGCCAGCAGCCAAGAAGGTATTGGGACTAGCGGGAGGTCCTACGAGCAGTACTTC.

In this sample, this clonotype turned up many times. J is TRBJ2-3 and V is TRBV30; no clear D. The CDR3 covers 12 residues. CDR1 is GTSNPN, CDR2 SVGIG, per germline (reference sequence). V dropped 2 bases and J dropped 2 bases, with 5 bases sitting between them. The CDR3 sequence: CAWSPDTDTQYF. CDR3 DNA sequence: TGTGCCTGGAGTCCCGACACAGATACGCAGTATTTT.